This T cell receptor (beta chain) was sequenced during a study of memory CD4+ T cells and cytomegalovirus serostatus. Whole-study findings and limits: CMV serostatus prediction reached median AUC about 0.95, or 0.9 with US-trained model. CD4+ memory repertoires contained about 40% of the roughly 160 reported CMV TCRbeta sequences.

Here immunoSEQ multiplex PCR was the method, and the copy in TCRdb shows in-frame clones only, minus some. Here the sample spans about 50,000 clones, around four fifths being singletons. The sort gate was single viable CD3+CD4+CD8-CD45RO+ cells for memory CD4+ T cells. A word on this clone: Its antigen is unidentified.

This CDR3 has 14 amino acids. The junction had 5 bases not matched to a gene; V was cut back by 3 bases and J by 7 bases. Germline lookup yields CDR1 SEHNR and CDR2 FQNEAQ (reference sequence). Input material: memory CD4+ T cells from blood. This clonotype was sampled from an adult in good health and CMV-seronegative. The chain combines TRBV7-9 with TRBJ1-4; TRBD1 matches at 7 bases. CDR3 protein: CASSFASGGEKLFF. CDR3 nucleotides: TGTGCCAGCAGCTTCGCGTCAGGGGGTGAAAAACTGTTTTTT.